These 10 T cell receptor beta chains share one sample of origin, sequenced in a study of tumor-infiltrating lymphocytes in primary liver carcinoma. Total RNA (roughly 540 ng) served as template for TCR beta cDNA synthesis primed by a constant-region primer. Three nested multiplex PCR rounds, a slightly modified ARM-PCR method, built the TCR beta libraries. Rounds one and two of PCR, each of roughly 10 cycles, were primed with TRBV1-TRBV30 forward primers and a C-beta reverse primer. TCRdb reanalysed the multiplex PCR reads using MiXCR and keeps one entry per CDR3 protein. There are 300,000 to 400,000 distinct CDR3 sequences in the sample; 65% occur only once, and about 6.5% lies in the top ten. It was unsorted whole blood that yielded blood RNA, and germline DNA was also extracted. Sample: peripheral blood. Receptors were obtained from a man aged 35 to 55 with primary liver carcinoma and hepatitis B virus infection.

This clonotype was picked up many times. The V and J genes are TRBV11-2 and TRBJ2-4, with D possibly matching TRBD2 (5 bases). The CDR3 contains 18 residues. V shed 3 bases and J shed 1 base, with 19 bases lying between them. CDR1 and CDR2 from the germline V gene are SGHAT and FQNNGV. In DNA form, the CDR3 reads TGTGCCAGCAGCTTGTTCTTTGGCGGGTCAGCGGCCAAAAACATTCAGTACTTC. The encoded protein is CASSLFFGGSAAKNIQYF.

Note on this clonotype: The junction departs from the called germline gene at one end, perhaps through a read error. J is TRBJ2-7 and V is TRBV12-3 or TRBV12-4; D gene ambiguous. This CDR3 is 15 amino acids long. CDR3 DNA: TGTACCAGCAGTTTAGCCAATGTAGGGATCTACGAGCAGTACTTC. It translates to CTSSLANVGIYEQYF.

In the case of this clonotype: Possible read error: a much larger clone is one base away. The V gene is TRBV6-2 or TRBV6-3, the J gene TRBJ1-5, with 9 positions matching TRBD1. The CDR3 sequence is 14 residues long. Germline V gene sequence: CDR1 MNHEY, CDR2 SVGEGT. In nucleotides, the CDR3 is TGTGCCAGCAGCACCGGGACAGGGAACCAGCCCCAGCAATTT. Encoded protein: CASSTGTGNQPQQF.

The chain couples TRBV5-6 to TRBJ2-1; D is undetermined. The CDR3 has 13 residues. V lost 9 bases and J lost 0, with 10 bases in between. CDR1 is SGHDT and CDR2 is YYEEEE in the germline V gene. In nucleotides, the CDR3 is TGTGCCATCAGTGATAGCTCCTACAATGAGCAGTTCTTC. Protein product: CAISDSSYNEQFF. Filled out from reference TRBV5-6 and TRBJ2-1, the complete variable domain reads DAGVTQSPTHLIKTRGQQVTLRCSPKSGHDTVSWYQQALGQGPQFIFQYYEEEERQRGNFPDRFSGHQFPNYSSELNVNALLLGDSALYLCAISDSSYNEQFFGPGTRLTVL.

This clonotype was recorded many times. The chain is built from TRBV6-2 or TRBV6-3 and TRBJ2-3; maybe TRBD2 (5 bases). Germline V lookup: CDR1 MNHEY, CDR2 SVGEGT. V was shortened by 5 bases and J by 4 bases, with 16 bases between the two germline ends. The CDR3 runs 15 residues. The chain's CDR3 is CASSPAGMLADTQYF. CDR3 DNA: TGTGCCAGCAGTCCAGCCGGGATGTTGGCAGATACGCAGTATTTT.

The gene calls are TRBV12-3 or TRBV12-4 and TRBJ2-3, with a tentative D call TRBD2 (6 bases). The CDR3 is 16 residues long. Between the trimmed V and J ends, which lost 6 bases and 3 bases, there was a span of 19 bases. For the CDR3, the DNA is TGTGCCAGCAGGTGGATCGCGGAGGGGTTAACAGATACGCAGTATTTT. It specifies CASRWIAEGLTDTQYF.

In its sample, this clonotype was seen a few times. V and J are TRBV4-2 and TRBJ2-2, with D possibly being TRBD2 (6 bases). This CDR3 has 15 residues. Germline CDR1 and CDR2: LGHNA and YNFKEQ. Trimming left V 4 bases short and J 6 bases short, with 15 bases between. Here the CDR3 DNA reads TGTGCCAGCAGCCTTAACGCGGGGACTCCCGGGGAGCTGTTTTTT. Residues: CASSLNAGTPGELFF.

Details on this clonotype: A single base separates this from a much larger clone, so it may be a read error. This chain uses TRBV12-3 or TRBV12-4 with TRBJ2-2; 8 bases map to TRBD2. The CDR3 extends over 14 amino acids. With 3 bases clipped from V and 10 bases from J, the junction kept 7 bases outside the gene matches. The CDR3: CASSFGSGNEELFF. In DNA, the CDR3 is TGTGCCAGCAGTTTCGGTAGCGGGAACGAGGAGCTGTTTTTT.

This clonotype showed up just a few times. V and J are TRBV12-3 or TRBV12-4 and TRBJ1-2; 9 bases align to TRBD1. V gave up 1 base and J gave up 5 bases; unmatched junction bases: 5. The CDR3 runs to 15 residues. Written as DNA, the CDR3 is TGTGCCAGCAGTTTAGGACGGGACAGGGAATATGGCTACACCTTC. This gives the protein CASSLGRDREYGYTF.

Regarding this clonotype: A read error is likely, as this CDR3 ends without the conserved phenylalanine or tryptophan. The chain is built from TRBV11-2 and TRBJ2-5; 8 nucleotides align to TRBD2. The V segment lost 5 bases and the J segment 4 bases; nucleotides outside the gene matches: 6. This CDR3 contains 14 residues. Per the germline V gene, CDR1 is SGHAT and CDR2 is FQNNGV. The CDR3 DNA reads TGTGCCAGCAGCCCCGGGCGGGGGGTAGAGACCCAGTACCTC. Translating gives CASSPGRGVETQYL.